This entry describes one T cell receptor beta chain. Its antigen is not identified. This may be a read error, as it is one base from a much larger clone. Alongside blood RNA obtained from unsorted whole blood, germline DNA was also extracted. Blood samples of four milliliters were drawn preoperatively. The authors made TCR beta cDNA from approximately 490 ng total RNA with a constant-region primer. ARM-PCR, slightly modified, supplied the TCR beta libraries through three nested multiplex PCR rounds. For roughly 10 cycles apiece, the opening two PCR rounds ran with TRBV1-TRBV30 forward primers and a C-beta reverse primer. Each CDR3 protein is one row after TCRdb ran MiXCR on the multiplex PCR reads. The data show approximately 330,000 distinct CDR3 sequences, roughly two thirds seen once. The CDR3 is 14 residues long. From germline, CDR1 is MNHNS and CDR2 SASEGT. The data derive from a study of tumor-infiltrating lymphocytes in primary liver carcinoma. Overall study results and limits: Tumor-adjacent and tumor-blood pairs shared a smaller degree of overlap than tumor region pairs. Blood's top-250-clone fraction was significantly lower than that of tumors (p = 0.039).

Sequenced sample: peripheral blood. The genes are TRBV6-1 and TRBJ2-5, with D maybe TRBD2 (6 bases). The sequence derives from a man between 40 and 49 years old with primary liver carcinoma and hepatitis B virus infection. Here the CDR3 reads CASSRELGQEAQYF. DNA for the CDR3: TGTGCCAGTAGTCGGGAGCTGGGCCAAGAGGCCCAGTACTTC.